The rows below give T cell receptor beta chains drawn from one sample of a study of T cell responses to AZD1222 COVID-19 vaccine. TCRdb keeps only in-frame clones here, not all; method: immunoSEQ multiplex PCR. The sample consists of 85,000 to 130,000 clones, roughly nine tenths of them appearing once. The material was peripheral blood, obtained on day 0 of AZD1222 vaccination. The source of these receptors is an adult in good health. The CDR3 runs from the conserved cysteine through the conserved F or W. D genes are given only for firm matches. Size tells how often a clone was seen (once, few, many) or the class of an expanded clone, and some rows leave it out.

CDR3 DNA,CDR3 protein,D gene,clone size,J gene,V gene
TGTGCCAGCAGCTTAGTAATGGACACTGAAGCTTTCTTT,CASSLVMDTEAFF,.,.,TRBJ1-1,TRBV7-9
TGTGCCAGCAGCCAAGGTGGGGCCTACGAGCAGTACTTC,CASSQGGAYEQYF,.,.,TRBJ2-7,TRBV3-1/TRBV3-2
TGCGCCAGCAGCCTCCGGGACAGGGTAACTGAAGCTTTCTTT,CASSLRDRVTEAFF,TRBD1,once,TRBJ1-1,TRBV5-1
TGTGCCAGCTCACCGGGCGGGGCCGCCTCCTACGAGCAGTACTTC,CASSPGGAASYEQYF,.,.,TRBJ2-7,TRBV18
TGTGCCAGCTCACCCGCCAGGTACGACGGTCAGCCCCAGCATTTT,CASSPARYDGQPQHF,.,.,TRBJ1-5,TRBV18
TGTGCCAGCAGTGGCGGACAGGACTATGGCTACACCTTC,CASSGGQDYGYTF,TRBD1,.,TRBJ1-2,TRBV12-3/TRBV12-4
TGTGCCAGTAGTATAGCGGGACTAGCGGAAAGCTCCTACAATGAGCAGTTCTTC,CASSIAGLAESSYNEQFF,TRBD2,.,TRBJ2-1,TRBV19
TGCGCCAGCAGTGGACTAGCGGGAGCCGGGGAGCTGTTTTTT,CASSGLAGAGELFF,TRBD2,.,TRBJ2-2,TRBV10-1
TGTGCCAGCAGTGACCCGGGACAGGACACCGGGGAGCTGTTTTTT,CASSDPGQDTGELFF,TRBD1,medium-sized,TRBJ2-2,TRBV6-4
TGCAGCGTGGGGGACACAGGTTCACCCCTCCACTTT,CSVGDTGSPLHF,.,.,TRBJ1-6,TRBV29-1
TGTGCCAATCAGGCGACCACTAACACTGAAGCTTTCTTT,CANQATTNTEAFF,.,.,TRBJ1-1,TRBV10-3
TGTGCCAGCAGCGTAATGGAAGGTTATGGCTACACCTTC,CASSVMEGYGYTF,.,.,TRBJ1-2,TRBV9
TGTGCCAGCAGCCAAGGGCCAGGGCCTGGAAACACCATATATTTT,CASSQGPGPGNTIYF,.,.,TRBJ1-3,TRBV3-1/TRBV3-2
TGTGCCAGCAGGAGAGGGGACACTGGAAACACCATATATTTT,CASRRGDTGNTIYF,.,.,TRBJ1-3,TRBV6-5
TGCGCCAGCAGCCACGGACCTGGCACAGATACGCAGTATTTT,CASSHGPGTDTQYF,.,once,TRBJ2-3,TRBV4-1
TGTGCCAGCAGCTCGACAGGCTACGAGCAGTACTTC,CASSSTGYEQYF,.,.,TRBJ2-7,TRBV7-8
TGTGCCAGCAGTGTTCCCCCATTAGCGGGGCCAGAAGAGACCCAGTACTTC,CASSVPPLAGPEETQYF,TRBD2,.,TRBJ2-5,TRBV6-1
TGTGCTAGTGGTTTGTCGGCAGGGAGTGAAAAACTGTTTTTT,CASGLSAGSEKLFF,.,.,TRBJ1-4,TRBV12-5
TGTGCCAGCTCTTCCGGGACTTCATCCTACGAGCAGTACTTC,CASSSGTSSYEQYF,.,.,TRBJ2-7,TRBV18
TGTGCCACCAGTGATTCGGGGGCGATTCAGTACTTC,CATSDSGAIQYF,.,.,TRBJ2-4,TRBV24-1
TGCGCCAGCAGCGAGGGACGGGCAGGAGACTATGGCTACACCTTC,CASSEGRAGDYGYTF,.,once,TRBJ1-2,TRBV5-1
TGTGCCAGCAGCGACGGGACCGGGTATCAGCCCCAGCATTTT,CASSDGTGYQPQHF,.,.,TRBJ1-5,TRBV9
TGCGCCAGCAGCTTGGGGGTTACCGATTCCTACGCAACTAATGAAAAACTGTTTTTT,CASSLGVTDSYATNEKLFF,.,.,TRBJ1-4,TRBV5-1
TGTGCCAGCAGCTTCTCGGGAAGTTACAATGAGCAGTTCTTC,CASSFSGSYNEQFF,.,.,TRBJ2-1,TRBV27
TGTGCCAGCAGCTTAAGGGCAGACTCCTACGAGCAGTACTTC,CASSLRADSYEQYF,.,.,TRBJ2-7,TRBV7-9
TGTGCCAGCAGTTACTCACCCCAGGGGGCGAGGTCACCCCTCCACTTT,CASSYSPQGARSPLHF,TRBD1,.,TRBJ1-6,TRBV6-5
TGTGCCAGCAGTTCGGGCCAAAGGCGGACTGAAGCTTTCTTT,CASSSGQRRTEAFF,.,.,TRBJ1-1,TRBV28
TGTGCCAGTAGTGGGCCGGGTTGGTACGAGCAGTACTTC,CASSGPGWYEQYF,.,few,TRBJ2-7,TRBV19
TGTGCCATCAGTGGTACTGCCGGCCGGGGCACTGAAGCTTTCTTT,CAISGTAGRGTEAFF,.,.,TRBJ1-1,TRBV10-3
TGTGCCAGCAGCCAAGATTGGGGCAGGGGCGAGCAGTACTTC,CASSQDWGRGEQYF,.,.,TRBJ2-7,TRBV3-1/TRBV3-2
TGTGCCAGCAGTTTGTCGGGGGGCTTTAGCAATCAGCCCCAGCATTTT,CASSLSGGFSNQPQHF,.,.,TRBJ1-5,TRBV27
TGTGCCAGCCGCTTGGGGCGAGGGACAGGGGATTCACCCCTCCACTTT,CASRLGRGTGDSPLHF,TRBD1,.,TRBJ1-6,TRBV5-4
TGTGCCAGCAGTGAAATACGAGCGGGGGAGTCCAATGAGCAGTTCTTC,CASSEIRAGESNEQFF,TRBD2,.,TRBJ2-1,TRBV2
TGTGCCAGCAGCCGGACAGGGGACACCGGGGAGCTGTTTTTT,CASSRTGDTGELFF,TRBD1,.,TRBJ2-2,TRBV7-9
TGTGCCAGCAGCGTAGGGGCTTTTGCACCTGAAGCTTTCTTT,CASSVGAFAPEAFF,.,.,TRBJ1-1,TRBV7-3
TGTGCCGGGGGGGTTGCAGGGGCCTATGGCTACACCTTC,CAGGVAGAYGYTF,.,.,TRBJ1-2,TRBV2
TGCAGTGCTAGTCCCCCGTTATCCGGTAGCAATCAGCCCCAGCATTTT,CSASPPLSGSNQPQHF,.,.,TRBJ1-5,TRBV20-1
TGTGCCAGCAGCTTGACAGGCCTGTACAATGAGCAGTTCTTC,CASSLTGLYNEQFF,.,.,TRBJ2-1,TRBV5-4
TGTGCCAGCAGTTCTGCCGGGACAGCATTTCCCGAGCAGTACTTC,CASSSAGTAFPEQYF,TRBD1,once,TRBJ2-7,TRBV11-3
TGTGCCAGCAGCTTATATAGGGGAGGCGTAATGGGAGAGACCCAGTACTTC,CASSLYRGGVMGETQYF,.,once,TRBJ2-5,TRBV11-2
TGTGCCAGCAGCTTAGTAGGGGCTTATGGGGCAGGGAACACTGAAGCTTTCTTT,CASSLVGAYGAGNTEAFF,.,many,TRBJ1-1,TRBV7-8
TGTGCCAGTAGTATCGGGTCCGCACACGCAGATACGCAGTATTTT,CASSIGSAHADTQYF,.,.,TRBJ2-3,TRBV19
TGTGCCAGCAGCGAAAGGGGAGCGGCAAACTATGGCTACACCTTC,CASSERGAANYGYTF,.,.,TRBJ1-2,TRBV11-2
TGTGCCAGCAGCCGGGACAGGGGGCAAGGTACGCAGTATTTT,CASSRDRGQGTQYF,TRBD1,.,TRBJ2-3,TRBV7-2
TGTGCCAGCAGCTTAGAAACGGGGCGGGGATGGCAGTTCTTC,CASSLETGRGWQFF,.,.,TRBJ2-1,TRBV11-3
TGTGCCAGCACCTGGGGGACATTGGCCTACGAGCAGTACTTC,CASTWGTLAYEQYF,.,.,TRBJ2-7,TRBV28
TGTGCCAGCAGCTTAGCTGGGACTAGCGATTCCTACGAGCAGTACTTC,CASSLAGTSDSYEQYF,TRBD2,.,TRBJ2-7,TRBV11-2
TGTGCCAGCAGCCAAGTTAGGGTCAATGAGCAGTTCTTC,CASSQVRVNEQFF,.,once,TRBJ2-1,TRBV3-1/TRBV3-2
TGTGCCAGCAGCCCCCAGGGGACCGGGGAGCTGTTTTTT,CASSPQGTGELFF,.,.,TRBJ2-2,TRBV11-2
TGTGCCATCAGTACAAAGACAGGGGAGAATGAAAAACTGTTTTTT,CAISTKTGENEKLFF,TRBD1,.,TRBJ1-4,TRBV10-3
TGCAGCGTTCGAGATAGGGGGTCGGCTTTCTTT,CSVRDRGSAFF,.,once,TRBJ1-1,TRBV29-1
TGCGCCAGCAGTGGTAGGCGTGATGAGCAGTTCTTC,CASSGRRDEQFF,.,.,TRBJ2-1,TRBV5-1
TGTGCCAGCAGTTCCTTACTAGGTGGCGACACTGAAGCTTTCTTT,CASSSLLGGDTEAFF,.,.,TRBJ1-1,TRBV27
TGTGCCAGCAGTGACCGGGACAGGATGATTTCCGGGGAGCTGTTTTTT,CASSDRDRMISGELFF,TRBD1,.,TRBJ2-2,TRBV6-1
TGCAGCGGGACGGAGAACACTGAAGCTTTCTTT,CSGTENTEAFF,.,.,TRBJ1-1,TRBV29-1
TGCGCCAGCAGCCTTGACAGGCCCACTGAAGCTTTCTTT,CASSLDRPTEAFF,.,.,TRBJ1-1,TRBV4-1
TGTGCCAGCAGCTTAGCAGGGGATTCACCCCTCCACTTT,CASSLAGDSPLHF,.,.,TRBJ1-6,TRBV11-2
TGTGCCAGCAGTTACCGCCAGGGGCTTCATGGCTACACCTTC,CASSYRQGLHGYTF,.,.,TRBJ1-2,TRBV6-5
TGTGCCATCAGAGGACAGGGGAGCGACTATGGCTACACCTTC,CAIRGQGSDYGYTF,TRBD1,.,TRBJ1-2,TRBV10-3